The 14 T cell receptor beta chains given below trace back to one sample, sequenced in a study of graft-versus-host responses after intestinal transplantation (dated by TCRdb to the early 2020s). These receptors' antigens are unknown. The intended sense of this specimen's time point label: cells obtained before transplantation from donor or recipient. The library was built by means of the immunoSEQ multiplex PCR assay. The source is immuneACCESS, and TCRdb retained only in-frame sequences with V and J called. Part of the clones is not carried over; for the studies checked, unresolved V genes explain less than half of this, and the remainder is unexplained. This sample has roughly 92,000 clones in its table, and around 90% of those were observed once. Of the sample, approximately 0.11% falls within the top ten clones. The specimen was unstimulated CD4+ T cells sorted from spleen or lymph node cells, collected before intestinal transplant. The receptors were sampled from a human donor who received an intestinal transplant.

This clone was seen once. V gene TRBV5-1 combines with J gene TRBJ1-2; the D is unclear. This CDR3 region has 14 residues. The germline CDR1 and CDR2 sequences are SGHRS and YFSETQ. The V end lost 7 bases, the J end lost 2 bases, and 15 bases lay between the germline ends. CDR3 DNA sequence: TGCGCCAGCCTTGTTTTCTCGGTGAACTATGGCTACACCTTC. It codes for CASLVFSVNYGYTF.

The chain is built from TRBV6-5 and TRBJ1-2, with a possible D match to TRBD1 (6 bases). CDR3 size: 13 residues. Trimming left V 2 bases short and J 3 bases short, with 7 bases between. Germline CDR1 reads MNHEY; CDR2 reads SVGAGI. CDR3 bases: TGTGCCAGCAGTTACAGGACAGACTATGGCTACACCTTC. It translates to CASSYRTDYGYTF.

The chain is built from TRBV7-9 and TRBJ1-1; tentative D call: TRBD1 (5 bases). The V end was cut by 6 bases, the J end by 1 base, with 9 bases between. The germline V gene has CDR1 SEHNR and CDR2 FQNEAQ (reference sequence). The CDR3 length is 13 residues. The CDR3 spells CASRFTGNTEAFF. The CDR3, as DNA: TGTGCCAGCAGATTCACAGGGAACACTGAAGCTTTCTTT. The full variable domain, in which reference TRBV7-9 and TRBJ1-1 provide the parts outside the CDR3, is DTGVSQNPRHKITKRGQNVTFRCDPISEHNRLYWYRQTLGQGPEFLTYFQNEAQLEKSRLLSDRFSAERPKGSFSTLEIQRTEQGDSAMYLCASRFTGNTEAFFGQGTRLTVV.

The V and J genes are TRBV12-5 and TRBJ2-7, with a weak D call TRBD1 (6 bases). Germline loops: CDR1 LGHNT, CDR2 FRNRAP. This CDR3 is 16 amino acids long. V lost 4 bases, J lost 2 bases, and 18 bases lay in between. This chain's CDR3 is CASGSARGQGTYEQYF. CDR3 DNA sequence: TGTGCTAGTGGTTCTGCCAGGGGTCAGGGGACCTACGAGCAGTACTTC.

The rearrangement joins TRBV11-2 to TRBJ2-1; 9 nucleotides align to TRBD2. J lost 4 bases, V lost 5 bases, and 15 bases had no gene match. Germline V gene sequence: CDR1 SGHAT, CDR2 FQNNGV. This CDR3 is built from 18 residues. The DNA for the CDR3 is TGTGCCAGCAGCACCGGGACTAGCTTCAGTGGAAAATACAATGAGCAGTTCTTC. This gives the protein CASSTGTSFSGKYNEQFF.

This chain connects TRBV2 to TRBJ1-2, with a tentative D call TRBD1 (6 bases). Germline V gives CDR1 SNHLY, CDR2 FYNNEI. This CDR3 is built from 15 residues. The V and J ends lost 7 bases and 1 base respectively, with 16 bases between them. This chain's CDR3 is CASTKRDTFNYGYTF. Here the CDR3 DNA reads TGTGCCAGCACAAAACGGGACACCTTTAACTATGGCTACACCTTC.

V and J are TRBV5-4 and TRBJ2-3; no reliable D call. Trimming took off 4 bases at V and 3 bases at J, with 9 bases between the two ends. This CDR3 is built from 13 residues. Per the germline V gene, CDR1 is SGHNT and CDR2 is YYREEE (reference sequence). Written as DNA, the CDR3 is TGTGCCAGCAGCGAAAGAGTTACAGATACGCAGTATTTT. It translates to CASSERVTDTQYF.

The chain joins TRBV7-2 to TRBJ2-7; D uncertain. Germline V gene data show CDR1 as SGHTA and CDR2 as FQGNSA. V dropped 5 bases and J dropped 0 bases, with 8 bases sitting between them. The CDR3 spans 13 residues. The CDR3 is CASSPRYSYEQYF. CDR3 bases: TGTGCCAGCAGCCCGAGGTACTCCTACGAGCAGTACTTC.

The V and J genes are TRBV9 and TRBJ1-4; 10 bases are a match to TRBD1. The ends lost 2 bases at V and 7 bases at J; junction bases unmatched: 8. The CDR3 extends over 16 amino acids. Germline values: CDR1 SGDLS, CDR2 YYNGEE. The CDR3 DNA reads TGTGCCAGCAGCGTGGGGGGGACAGGGGTCGGTGAAAAACTGTTTTTT. Protein sequence: CASSVGGTGVGEKLFF.

V gene TRBV7-9 combines with J gene TRBJ2-5, with TRBD2 as a possible D gene (5 bases). This CDR3 is 15 amino acids long. CDR1 and CDR2 from the germline V gene are SEHNR and FQNEAQ (reference sequence). V was clipped by 5 bases and J by 5 bases, with 18 bases between them. As DNA, the CDR3 is TGTGCCAGCAGCCCATCGGCGGGTCCCTGGGAGACCCAGTACTTC. Its protein product is CASSPSAGPWETQYF.

The V gene is TRBV11-2, the J gene TRBJ1-2; D remains unclear. Trimming cost V 4 bases and J 5 bases, with 5 bases left between them. Looked up from germline, CDR1 is SGHAT and CDR2 is FQNNGV. CDR3 length: 11 residues. DNA for the CDR3: TGTGCCAGCAGCTCGTCGTATGGCTACACCTTC. Encoded protein: CASSSSYGYTF.

V is TRBV7-9 and J is TRBJ2-7; 7 nucleotides line up with TRBD1. The germline V gene encodes CDR1 SEHNR and CDR2 FQNEAQ (reference sequence). The CDR3 sequence is 14 residues long. The V segment lost 5 bases and the J segment 5 bases; nucleotides outside the gene matches: 9. This CDR3 is CASSNKGARDEQYF. CDR3 in DNA: TGTGCCAGCAGCAACAAGGGGGCCCGAGACGAGCAGTACTTC.

This sequence joins TRBV10-3 and TRBJ2-5; TRBD1 matches at 8 bases. This CDR3 contains 14 residues. Germline CDR1 is ENHRY and CDR2 is SYGVKD. The ends lost 10 bases at V and 5 bases at J; junction bases unmatched: 12. CDR3 in amino acids: CATKPGGAGETQYF. CDR3 DNA sequence: TGTGCCACAAAACCAGGGGGCGCAGGGGAGACCCAGTACTTC.

The chain links TRBV27 to TRBJ2-5; perhaps TRBD2 as D (5 bases). CDR3 length: 14 amino acids. Trimming took 6 bases from V and 4 from J, leaving 15 bases between them. Germline V CDR1 and CDR2: MNHEY, SMNVEV (reference sequence). CDR3 protein: CASSDLSGGETQYF. CDR3 nucleotides: TGTGCCAGCAGCGACCTCAGCGGAGGAGAGACCCAGTACTTC.